This record concerns one T cell receptor beta chain sequence. The data derive from a study of blood T cell repertoires in COVID-19. Turning to the study itself: Samples came from the United States, Italy and Spain, spanning acute and convalescent COVID-19. T cells, B-cell-depleted T cells, or PBMCs provided the cDNA or gDNA that served as material.

Germline CDR1 is LNHNV and CDR2 is YYDKDF (reference sequence). V was cut by 0 bases and J by 8 bases, with 4 bases left in between. The CDR3 length is 11 residues. The method was immunoSEQ multiplex PCR; TCRdb's version includes in-frame clones alone and lacks a portion of them. This sample has approximately 250,000 clones; roughly 86% occur once, and the top ten carry around 9%. The chain recombines TRBV15 with TRBJ1-2; no definite D call. The sequenced sample was peripheral blood. This receptor was taken from a man in his forties or fifties with active or convalescent COVID-19. CDR3 in amino acids: CATSRERGYTF. DNA for the CDR3: TGTGCCACCAGCAGAGAACGGGGCTACACCTTC.